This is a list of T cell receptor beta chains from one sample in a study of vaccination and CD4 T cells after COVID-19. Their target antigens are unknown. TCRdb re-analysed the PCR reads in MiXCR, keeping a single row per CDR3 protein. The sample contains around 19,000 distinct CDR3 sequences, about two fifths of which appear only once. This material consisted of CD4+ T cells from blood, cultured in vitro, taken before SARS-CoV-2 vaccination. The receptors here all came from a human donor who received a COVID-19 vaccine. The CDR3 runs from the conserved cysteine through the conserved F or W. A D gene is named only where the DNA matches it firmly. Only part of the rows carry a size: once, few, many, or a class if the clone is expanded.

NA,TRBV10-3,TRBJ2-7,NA,TGTGCCATCAGTGTAAGTCGGGGAGGCACCTCCTACGAGCAGTACTTC,CAISVSRGGTSYEQYF
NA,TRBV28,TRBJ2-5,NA,TGTGCCACCACTGCCGGGACGGAGACCCAGTACTTC,CATTAGTETQYF
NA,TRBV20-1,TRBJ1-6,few,TGCAGTGCTAAGAGACAGGTCTTAAGCTCCTATAATTCACCCCTCCACTTT,CSAKRQVLSSYNSPLHF
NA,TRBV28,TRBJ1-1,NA,TGTGCCAGCAGTCCCTGGAACACTGAAGCTTTCTTT,CASSPWNTEAFF
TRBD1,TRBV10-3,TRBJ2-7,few,TGTGCCATCAGTGAGGGGGACAGGGTCGTCGGTGAGCAGTACTTC,CAISEGDRVVGEQYF
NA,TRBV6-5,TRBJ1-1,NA,TGTGCCAGCAGTTTAGAGGTTGAGGGTGAAGCTTTCTTT,CASSLEVEGEAFF
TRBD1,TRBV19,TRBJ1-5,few,TGTGCCAGTGGGACAGCTTATAGCAATCAGCCCCAGCATTTT,CASGTAYSNQPQHF
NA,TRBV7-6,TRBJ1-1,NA,TGTGCCAGCAGCACTCTACAGGGTCGGGCTGAAGCTTTCTTT,CASSTLQGRAEAFF
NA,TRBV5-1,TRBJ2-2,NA,TGCGCCAGCAGCTTGGACCGAGGGGCGACCGGGGAGCTGTTTTTT,CASSLDRGATGELFF
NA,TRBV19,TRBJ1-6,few,TGTGCCAGTAGTATCTACGGGGGTAATTCACCCCTCCACTTT,CASSIYGGNSPLHF
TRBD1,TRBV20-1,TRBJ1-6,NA,TGCAGTGCTAGAGGAGGGACAGGGGACTCCTATAATTCACCCCTCCACTTT,CSARGGTGDSYNSPLHF
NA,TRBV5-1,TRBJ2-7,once,TGCGCCAGCAGCAGTAGTTTCACACAGTACTTC,CASSSSFTQYF
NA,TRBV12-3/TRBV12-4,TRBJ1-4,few,TGTGCCAGCAGTTTCTTAGAGGCTCAGGGTTTCGCAACTAATGAAAAACTGTTTTTT,CASSFLEAQGFATNEKLFF
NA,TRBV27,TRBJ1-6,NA,TGTCCCAGCAGTTTCAATCGGCAGGCCCCTTATTCACCCCTCCACTTT,CPSSFNRQAPYSPLHF
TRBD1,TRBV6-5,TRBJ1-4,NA,TGTGCCAGCAGTTCGGGACAGGGAAATGAAAAACTGTTTTTT,CASSSGQGNEKLFF